This TCR beta chain was captured in a study of molecular identifiers for immune sequencing clone quantification. Construction of naive CD8 libraries employed about 18,000 to 1,000,000 sorted cells together with 10%, 30% or 50% RNA. As CD8+CD4-CCR7+CD45RA+ cells, naive CD8 T cells were sorted. Study-level findings and limits: Effector cells had over 98% of their molecules in clones above 20 RNA copies, while naive cells had under 1%.

This clonotype came up many times. What it binds is not known. Previously described methods and listed TCR primers produced bulk TCR libraries. MiXCR, run by TCRdb on the PCR reads, gives a single entry per CDR3 protein. The sample gives approximately 590,000 distinct CDR3 sequences, about 25% of which show up once; about 0.84% is in the top ten. The CDR3 extends over 13 amino acids. V lost 5 bases and J 14 bases, leaving 16 bases between the germline ends. Germline CDR1 and CDR2: SEHNR and FQNEAQ (reference sequence). The rearrangement links TRBV7-9 to TRBJ1-6; D not certain. The TCR was taken from a human donor in good health. Some libraries in this study had Jurkat cell RNA spiked in. Sequenced material: naive CD8+ T cells from blood, with Jurkat cell RNA spiked in. Subset given: FACS-sorted CD8+CD4-CCR7+CD45RA+ naive T cells. CDR3 DNA: TGTGCCAGCAGCGCCCAGGAAGGTCGTTCCCTCCACTTT. Translation: CASSAQEGRSLHF. Combining the CDR3 with reference TRBV7-9 and TRBJ1-6 gives the whole variable domain DTGVSQNPRHKITKRGQNVTFRCDPISEHNRLYWYRQTLGQGPEFLTYFQNEAQLEKSRLLSDRFSAERPKGSFSTLEIQRTEQGDSAMYLCASSAQEGRSLHFGNGTRLTVT.